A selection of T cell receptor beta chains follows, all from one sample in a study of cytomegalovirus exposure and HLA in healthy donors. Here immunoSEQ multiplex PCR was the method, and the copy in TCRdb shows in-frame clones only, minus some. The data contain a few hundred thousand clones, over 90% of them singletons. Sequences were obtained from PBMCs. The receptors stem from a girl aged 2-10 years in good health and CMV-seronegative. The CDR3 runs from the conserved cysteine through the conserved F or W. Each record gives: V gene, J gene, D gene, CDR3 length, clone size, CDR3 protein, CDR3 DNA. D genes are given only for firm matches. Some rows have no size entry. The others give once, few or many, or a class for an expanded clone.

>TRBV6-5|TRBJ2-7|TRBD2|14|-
CASRTRDYAYEQYF
TGTGCCAGCAGAACACGGGACTATGCCTACGAGCAGTACTTC
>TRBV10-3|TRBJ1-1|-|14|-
CAISESAANHEAFF
TGTGCCATCAGTGAGTCGGCAGCGAACCATGAAGCTTTCTTT
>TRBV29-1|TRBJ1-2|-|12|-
CSVVLDSYGYTF
TGCAGCGTTGTGTTGGACAGCTATGGCTACACCTTC
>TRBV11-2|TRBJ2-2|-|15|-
CASSPKGKNTGELFF
TGTGCCAGCAGCCCGAAGGGGAAAAACACCGGGGAGCTGTTTTTT
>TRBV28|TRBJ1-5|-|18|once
CASSLGLGGQGSNQPQHF
TGTGCCAGCAGTTTGGGGTTGGGAGGGCAGGGGAGCAATCAGCCCCAGCATTTT
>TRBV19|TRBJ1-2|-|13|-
CASGPGLNYGYTF
TGTGCCAGCGGACCAGGGCTTAACTATGGCTACACCTTC
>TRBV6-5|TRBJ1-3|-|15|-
CASPPSAAGGNTIYF
TGTGCCAGCCCCCCTTCGGCGGCGGGAGGAAACACCATATATTTT
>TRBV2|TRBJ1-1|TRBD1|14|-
CASILGTVSSEAFF
TGTGCCAGCATTCTCGGGACAGTTTCATCTGAAGCTTTCTTT
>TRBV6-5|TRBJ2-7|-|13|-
CASSYGFYYEQYF
TGTGCCAGCAGTTACGGCTTTTACTACGAGCAGTACTTC
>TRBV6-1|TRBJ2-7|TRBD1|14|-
CASRGTGETYEQYF
TGTGCCAGCAGAGGGACAGGGGAAACCTACGAGCAGTACTTC
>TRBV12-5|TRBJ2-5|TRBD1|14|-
CASGSGQGQETQYF
TGTGCTAGTGGCTCGGGACAGGGCCAAGAGACCCAGTACTTC
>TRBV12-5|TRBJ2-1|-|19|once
CASGLVQDGRAHPYNEQFF
TGTGCTAGTGGTTTGGTACAGGACGGCAGGGCCCATCCCTACAATGAGCAGTTCTTC
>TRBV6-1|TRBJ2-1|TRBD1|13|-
CASRDREYNEQFF
TGTGCCAGCCGGGACAGGGAGTACAATGAGCAGTTCTTC
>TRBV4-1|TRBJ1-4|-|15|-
CASSQDARGGEKLFF
TGCGCCAGCAGTCAAGATGCCAGGGGCGGTGAAAAACTGTTTTTT
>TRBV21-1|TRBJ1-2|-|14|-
CASSRRELRSGYTF
TGTGCCAGCAGCCGGAGGGAACTCCGTTCTGGCTACACCTTC
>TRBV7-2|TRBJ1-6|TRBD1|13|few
CASKPGQGVPLHF
TGTGCCAGCAAGCCGGGACAGGGAGTACCCCTCCACTTT
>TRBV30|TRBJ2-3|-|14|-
CAWSAPSGTDTQYF
TGTGCCTGGAGTGCCCCTAGCGGCACAGATACGCAGTATTTT
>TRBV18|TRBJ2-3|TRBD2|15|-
CASSPQGREADTQYF
TGTGCCAGCTCACCCCAGGGCCGGGAGGCGGATACGCAGTATTTT
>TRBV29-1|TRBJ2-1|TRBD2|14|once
CSGTGTSWDNEQFF
TGCAGCGGCACCGGGACTAGCTGGGACAATGAGCAGTTCTTC
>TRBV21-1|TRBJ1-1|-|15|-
CASSKVVGAGAEAFF
-
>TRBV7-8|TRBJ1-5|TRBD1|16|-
CASSPRTGGADQPQHF
TGTGCCAGCAGCCCGAGAACAGGGGGCGCGGATCAGCCCCAGCATTTT
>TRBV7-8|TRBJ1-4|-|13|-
CASSTDRTGKLFF
TGTGCCAGCAGCACCGACAGGACGGGAAAACTGTTTTTT
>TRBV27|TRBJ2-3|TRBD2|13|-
CASGGRNSDTQYF
TGTGCCAGCGGCGGGAGAAATTCAGATACGCAGTATTTT
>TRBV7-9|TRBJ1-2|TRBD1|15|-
CSSSSPTGVVDGYTF
TGTTCCAGCAGCTCCCCGACAGGGGTCGTGGATGGCTACACCTTC
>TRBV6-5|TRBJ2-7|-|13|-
CASSYSISYEQYF
TGTGCCAGCAGTTACTCGATCAGCTACGAGCAGTACTTC
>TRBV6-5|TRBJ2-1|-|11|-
CASSYLTEQFF
TGTGCCAGCAGTTACCTAACTGAGCAGTTCTTC
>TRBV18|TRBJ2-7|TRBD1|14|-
CASSPTGGSYEQYF
TGTGCCAGCTCCCCCACAGGGGGCTCCTACGAGCAGTACTTC
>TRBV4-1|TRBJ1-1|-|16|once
CASSQEGGGLNTEAFF
TGCGCCAGCAGCCAAGAAGGGGGTGGACTTAACACTGAAGCTTTCTTT
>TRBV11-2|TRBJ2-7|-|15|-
CASSLLGTPEGEQYF
TGTGCCAGCAGCTTACTCGGGACTCCCGAGGGCGAGCAGTACTTC
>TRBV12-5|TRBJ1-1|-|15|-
CASGLVLAPNTEAFF
TGTGCTAGTGGTTTGGTATTAGCGCCGAACACTGAAGCTTTCTTT
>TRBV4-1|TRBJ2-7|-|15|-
CASSQNRDPSYEQYF
TGCGCCAGCAGCCAAAACAGAGACCCGTCCTACGAGCAGTACTTC
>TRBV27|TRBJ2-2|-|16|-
CASSPLGGVGTGELFF
TGTGCCAGCAGTCCCCTCGGGGGAGTAGGGACCGGGGAGCTGTTTTTT
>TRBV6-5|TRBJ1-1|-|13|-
CASRGRSGAEAFF
TGTGCCAGCCGCGGGCGGTCGGGTGCTGAAGCTTTCTTT
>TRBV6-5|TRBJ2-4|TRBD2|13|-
CASSYRGDGIQYF
TGTGCCAGCAGTTACCGGGGGGACGGCATTCAGTACTTC